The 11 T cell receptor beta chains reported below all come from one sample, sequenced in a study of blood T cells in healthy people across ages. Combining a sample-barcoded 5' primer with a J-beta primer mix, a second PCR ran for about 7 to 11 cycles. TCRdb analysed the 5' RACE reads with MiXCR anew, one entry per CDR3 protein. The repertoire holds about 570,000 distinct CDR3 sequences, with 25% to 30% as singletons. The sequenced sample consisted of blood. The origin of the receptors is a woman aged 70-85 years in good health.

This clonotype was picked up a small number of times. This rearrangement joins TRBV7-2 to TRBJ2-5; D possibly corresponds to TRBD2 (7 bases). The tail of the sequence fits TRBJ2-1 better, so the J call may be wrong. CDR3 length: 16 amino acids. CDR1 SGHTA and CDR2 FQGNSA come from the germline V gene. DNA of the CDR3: TGTGCCAGCAGCCTCCTCGGGGGGCTGAGCTACAATGAGCAGTTCTTC. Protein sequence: CASSLLGGLSYNEQFF.

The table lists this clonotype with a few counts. CDR3 amino acids: CATSDSGRQETQYF. The CDR3 nucleotides read TGTGCCACCAGTGATTCGGGAAGGCAAGAGACCCAGTACTTC. The chain recombines TRBV24-1 with TRBJ2-5, with TRBD2 as a possible D gene (5 bases). Per germline, CDR1 KGHDR and CDR2 SFDVKD. The V and J ends lost 2 bases and 2 bases respectively, with 8 bases between them. The CDR3 extends over 14 amino acids.

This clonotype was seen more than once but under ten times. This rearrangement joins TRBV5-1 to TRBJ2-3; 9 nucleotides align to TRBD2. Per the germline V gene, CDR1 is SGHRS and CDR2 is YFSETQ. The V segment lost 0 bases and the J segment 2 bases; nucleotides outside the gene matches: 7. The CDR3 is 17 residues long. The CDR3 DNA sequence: TGCGCCAGCAGCTTGGCGAGAGGCGGGGGGGCCACAGATACGCAGTATTTT. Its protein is CASSLARGGGATDTQYF.

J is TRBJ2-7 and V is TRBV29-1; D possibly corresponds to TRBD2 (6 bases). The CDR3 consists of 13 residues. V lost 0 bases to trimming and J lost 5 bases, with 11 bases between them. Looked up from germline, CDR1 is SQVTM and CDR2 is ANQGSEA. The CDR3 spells CSVEEGTGDEQYF. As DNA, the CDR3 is TGCAGCGTTGAAGAGGGGACGGGGGACGAGCAGTACTTC.

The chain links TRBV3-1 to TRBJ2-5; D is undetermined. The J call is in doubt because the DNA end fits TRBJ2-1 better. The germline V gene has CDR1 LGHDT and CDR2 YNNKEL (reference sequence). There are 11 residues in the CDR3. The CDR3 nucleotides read TGTGCCAGCAGGCACTACAATGAGCAGTTCTTC. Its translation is CASRHYNEQFF.

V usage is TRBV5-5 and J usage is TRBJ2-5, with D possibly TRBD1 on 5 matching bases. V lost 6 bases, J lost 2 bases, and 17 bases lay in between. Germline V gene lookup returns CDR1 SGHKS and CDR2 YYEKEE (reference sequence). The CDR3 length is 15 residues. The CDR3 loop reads CASTRTWGFQETQYF. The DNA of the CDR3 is TGTGCCAGCACCCGGACATGGGGCTTTCAAGAGACCCAGTACTTC.

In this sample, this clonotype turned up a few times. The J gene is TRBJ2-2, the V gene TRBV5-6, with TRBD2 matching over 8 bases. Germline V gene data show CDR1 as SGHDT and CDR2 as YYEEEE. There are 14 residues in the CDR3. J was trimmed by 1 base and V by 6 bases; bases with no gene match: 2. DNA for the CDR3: TGTGCCAGCACCCGGGGGGGGAACACCGGGGAGCTGTTTTTT. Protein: CASTRGGNTGELFF.

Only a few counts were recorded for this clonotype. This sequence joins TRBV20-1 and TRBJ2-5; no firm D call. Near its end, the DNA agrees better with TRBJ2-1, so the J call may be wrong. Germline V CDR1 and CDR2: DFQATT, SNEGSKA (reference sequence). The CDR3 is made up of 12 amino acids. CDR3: CSASALLYEQFF. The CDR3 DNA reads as TGCAGTGCTAGCGCCCTTTTATATGAGCAGTTCTTC.

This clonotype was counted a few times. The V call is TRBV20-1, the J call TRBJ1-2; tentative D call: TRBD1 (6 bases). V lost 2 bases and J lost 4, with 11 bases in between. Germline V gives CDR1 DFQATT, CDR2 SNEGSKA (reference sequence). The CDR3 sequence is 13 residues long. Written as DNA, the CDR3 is TGCAGTGCTAGATACAGGGAGGGCTATGGCTACACCTTC. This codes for CSARYREGYGYTF.

The CDR3 bases are TGTGCCAGCAGCTTGGGTATCGACAGCACAGATACGCAGTATTTT. This gives the protein CASSLGIDSTDTQYF. The chain uses TRBV7-9 and TRBJ2-3; D unclear. The germline V gene encodes CDR1 SEHNR and CDR2 FQNEAQ (reference sequence). CDR3 size: 15 residues. Trimming took 3 bases from V and 0 from J, leaving 10 bases between them.

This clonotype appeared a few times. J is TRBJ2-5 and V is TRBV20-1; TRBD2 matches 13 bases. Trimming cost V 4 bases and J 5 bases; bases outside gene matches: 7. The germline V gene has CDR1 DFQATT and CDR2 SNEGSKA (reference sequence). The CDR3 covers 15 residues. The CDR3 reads CSAKLAGGMRETQYF. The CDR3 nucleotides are TGCAGTGCTAAACTAGCGGGGGGGATGAGGGAGACCCAGTACTTC.